Given below is one T cell receptor (beta chain) in context. This entry comes from a study of blood T cell repertoires in COVID-19. For the study at large: The United States, Italy and Spain provided the acute and convalescent COVID-19 samples. The cDNA or gDNA used as material had been derived from T cells, B-cell-depleted T cells, or PBMCs.

In the original workflow: By means of reference gene primer amplification, nucleated cell counts were estimated. Only in-frame clones appear in the TCRdb table, and some are missing; sequencing was by immunoSEQ multiplex PCR. That table is the source of V, J and clone size, and D and trimming were worked out from the DNA. The sample records 250,000 or so clones, about 85% being singletons. The J segment lost 5 bases and the V segment lost 6 bases, leaving 2 bases of the junction unmatched. Germline lookup yields CDR1 LNHDA and CDR2 SQIVND (reference sequence). There are 12 residues in the CDR3. The chain recombines TRBV19 with TRBJ1-2; 8 bases map to TRBD1. What was sequenced was peripheral blood. The TCR was taken from a man aged 18 to 30 with active or convalescent COVID-19. DNA for the CDR3: TGTGCCAGTAGCGACAGGGGATATGGCTACACCTTC. It specifies CASSDRGYGYTF.